Listed here are 24 T cell receptor beta chains from one sample, sequenced in a study of shared clonotypes between healthy human individuals. In the naive CD8 group, cells lacked CD45RO and were positively selected for CCR7, so terminally differentiated effector memory CD45RA+ cells were left out. The data were produced by immunoSEQ multiplex PCR, yet TCRdb's version contains in-frame clones alone and is incomplete. The table lists fewer than 1 million clones, 96% of them singletons. Specimen: naive CD8+ T cells sorted from blood. The receptors derive from a young man in good health.

The rearrangement links TRBV7-2 to TRBJ2-1, with D perhaps TRBD2 (5 bases). Trimming took 5 bases from V and 3 from J, leaving 14 bases between them. CDR3 length: 15 amino acids. Germline CDR1 is SGHTA and CDR2 is FQGNSA. CDR3 in amino acids: CASSGAAVGYNEQFF. For the CDR3, the DNA is TGTGCCAGCAGCGGAGCGGCTGTTGGCTACAATGAGCAGTTCTTC. The full variable domain, in which reference TRBV7-2 and TRBJ2-1 provide the parts outside the CDR3, is GAGVSQSPSNKVTEKGKDVELRCDPISGHTALYWYRQSLGQGLEFLIYFQGNSAPDKSGLPSDRFSAERTGGSVSTLTIQRTQQEDSAVYLCASSGAAVGYNEQFFGPGTRLTVL.

The chain has TRBV4-1 and TRBJ2-1; 8 bases align to TRBD2. Unmatched junction bases numbered 12, after V lost 0 bases and J lost 11 bases. Germline V gene data show CDR1 as MGHRA and CDR2 as YSYEKL. The CDR3 consists of 16 residues. The CDR3 sequence is CASSQDSGLVEAKQFF. The CDR3 DNA reads as TGCGCCAGCAGCCAAGATTCGGGACTAGTAGAAGCGAAGCAGTTCTTC.

The chain employs TRBV27 and TRBJ1-4, with a weak D call TRBD1 (6 bases). Germline V gene lookup returns CDR1 MNHEY and CDR2 SMNVEV (reference sequence). This CDR3 comprises 16 residues. V was shortened by 6 bases and J by 0 bases, with 14 bases between the two germline ends. The CDR3 region is CASSLTAGATNEKLFF. The DNA for the CDR3 is TGTGCCAGCAGCCTCACCGCAGGGGCAACTAATGAAAAACTGTTTTTT.

J is TRBJ2-2 and V is TRBV7-3; possibly TRBD1 or TRBD2 for D (5 bases each). Trimming removed 6 bases from V and 5 bases from J, with 7 bases in between. This CDR3 contains 12 residues. Germline V lookup: CDR1 SGHTA, CDR2 FQGTGA. CDR3 residues: CASRRGTGELFF. The CDR3, as DNA: TGTGCCAGCAGGAGGGGTACCGGGGAGCTGTTTTTT. The full variable domain, its missing parts supplied by reference TRBV7-3 and TRBJ2-2, is GAGVSQTPSNKVTEKGKYVELRCDPISGHTALYWYRQSLGQGPEFLIYFQGTGAADDSGLPNDRFFAVRPEGSVSTLKIQRTERGDSAVYLCASRRGTGELFFGEGSRLTVL.

CDR3 DNA sequence: TGTGCCAGCACCGAGGGACTAGCGGGAGCCGCAGATACGCAGTATTTT. This sequence encodes CASTEGLAGAADTQYF. The chain joins TRBV5-4 to TRBJ2-3; 14 positions agree with TRBD2. Trimming took 6 bases from V and 4 from J; bases not matched to a gene: 7. The CDR3 consists of 16 residues. Germline values: CDR1 SGHNT, CDR2 YYREEE (reference sequence).

About this clone: The same CDR3 arises from other DNA sequences in this sample as well. The genes are TRBV7-9 and TRBJ2-1; D not resolved. The length of the CDR3 is 12 residues. Germline V gene data show CDR1 as SEHNR and CDR2 as FQNEAQ (reference sequence). Deletions cut 5 bases from V and 8 bases from J, with 10 bases between. In nucleotides, the CDR3 is TGTGCCAGCAGCCCCAGTCGGGATGAGCAGTTCTTC. Translation: CASSPSRDEQFF.

The rearrangement links TRBV9 to TRBJ2-1, with TRBD1 identical over 7 bases. The CDR3 has 15 amino acids. CDR1 and CDR2 from the germline V gene are SGDLS and YYNGEE. The V and J ends lost 4 bases and 2 bases, in that order; junction bases with no gene match: 6. The CDR3 sequence is CASSPSGTAYNEQFF. CDR3 nucleotide sequence: TGTGCCAGCAGCCCCTCCGGGACAGCCTACAATGAGCAGTTCTTC.

The CDR3 DNA is TGTGCCAGCTCACCGTACGACTTAGGACAGGGAGGGAAGCAGTACTTC. This sequence encodes CASSPYDLGQGGKQYF. The V gene is TRBV18, the J gene TRBJ2-7; the D gene is possibly TRBD1 (8 bases). The ends were cut back, 3 bases at V and 8 bases at J, with 23 bases in the middle. This CDR3 has 16 residues. The germline V gene has CDR1 KGHSH and CDR2 LQKENI.

J is TRBJ1-2 and V is TRBV7-9; TRBD1 matches 7 bases. J gave up 7 bases and V 2 bases, and 13 bases lay outside the gene matches. The germline gives CDR1 SEHNR, CDR2 FQNEAQ (reference sequence). The CDR3 has 16 residues. The CDR3, as DNA: TGTGCCAGCAGCTTACCCTCGGGACAGCCCCGGCGTGGCTACACCTTC. Translated, it gives CASSLPSGQPRRGYTF.

V and J are TRBV5-1 and TRBJ2-5; 14 bases match TRBD2. Germline V gene lookup returns CDR1 SGHRS and CDR2 YFSETQ. The V segment lost 4 bases and the J segment 4 bases; nucleotides outside the gene matches: 6. CDR3 length: 16 amino acids. Here the CDR3 DNA reads TGCGCCAGCAGCCCCGGACTAGCGGGAGGTCCAGAGACCCAGTACTTC. The encoded protein is CASSPGLAGGPETQYF.

The genes are TRBV21-1 and TRBJ1-5; the table calls TRBD1, which could not be checked here. TRBV21-1 is flagged as a pseudogene. The CDR3 contains 15 residues. For the CDR3, the DNA is TGTGCCAGCAGCATACATCGACAGGGGGGGCAGCCCCAGCATTTT. Residues: CASSIHRQGGQPQHF.

The chain uses TRBV4-1 and TRBJ1-5, with 7 bases fitting TRBD1. From germline, CDR1 is MGHRA and CDR2 YSYEKL. V was pared by 3 bases and J by 7 bases, with 12 bases of the junction left unmatched. This CDR3 region has 16 residues. CDR3 protein: CASSQYTGEGHQPQHF. The CDR3 DNA is TGCGCCAGCAGCCAGTACACAGGGGAAGGTCACCAGCCCCAGCATTTT.

CDR3 nucleotides: TGTGCCTTGGAGATGGTACAGGGAGGGGGACCGGGGTTCGGGCAGTACTTC. It encodes CALEMVQGGGPGFGQYF. The chain joins TRBV30 to TRBJ2-7; D might be TRBD2 (7 bases). This CDR3 has 17 amino acids. Germline V gene lookup returns CDR1 GTSNPN and CDR2 SVGIG (reference sequence). V lost 7 bases to trimming and J lost 9 bases, with 34 bases between them.

The CDR3 spells CASSPGTSGRPDTQYF. DNA of the CDR3: TGTGCCAGCAGCCCAGGGACTAGCGGGAGGCCAGATACGCAGTATTTT. V usage is TRBV11-2 and J usage is TRBJ2-3; 15 bases are a match to TRBD2. CDR1 and CDR2 from the germline V gene are SGHAT and FQNNGV. Unmatched junction bases numbered 4, after V lost 5 bases and J lost 4 bases. The CDR3 is made up of 16 amino acids.

V and J are TRBV14 and TRBJ1-5; weak D call: TRBD1 (5 bases). V lost 1 base to trimming and J lost 1 base, with 11 bases between them. The CDR3 loop spans 16 amino acids. The germline CDR1 and CDR2 sequences are SGHDN and FVKESK. CDR3 residues: CASSQGGGLSNQPQHF. The DNA for the CDR3 is TGTGCCAGCAGCCAAGGTGGGGGTTTGAGCAATCAGCCCCAGCATTTT.

The rearrangement uses TRBV6-5 and TRBJ2-1, with 12 bases that match TRBD2. The CDR3 length is 15 residues. The germline V gene has CDR1 MNHEY and CDR2 SVGAGI. V dropped 6 bases and J dropped 6; count of bases not matched to a gene: 6. Here the CDR3 reads CASSPSSGRANEQFF. In DNA, the CDR3 is TGTGCCAGCAGCCCCTCTAGCGGGAGGGCCAATGAGCAGTTCTTC.

This chain joins TRBV6-4 and TRBJ2-1; TRBD2 matches at 8 bases. The CDR3 contains 14 residues. Germline assignment: CDR1 MRHNA and CDR2 SNTAGT. V trimming: 3 bases; J trimming: 7 bases; junction bases outside the gene matches: 5. The CDR3 protein is CASSEVAGSNEQFF. Here the CDR3 DNA reads TGTGCCAGCAGTGAAGTAGCGGGAAGTAATGAGCAGTTCTTC.

This clone appeared once. J is TRBJ1-1 and V is TRBV28; D is unresolved. CDR1 and CDR2 from the germline V gene are MDHEN and SYDVKM. The CDR3 covers 15 residues. The V end was cut by 4 bases, the J end by 0 bases, with 12 bases between. The CDR3 nucleotides read TGTGCCAGCAGTTACCTGCCCACTTTGAACACTGAAGCTTTCTTT. Protein sequence: CASSYLPTLNTEAFF.

The chain combines TRBV25-1 with TRBJ1-4; D not resolved. Germline V gene lookup returns CDR1 MGHDK and CDR2 SYGVNS. Trimming took off 3 bases at V and 1 base at J, with 6 bases between the two ends. The CDR3 consists of 14 residues. CDR3 in amino acids: CASSDLGTNEKLFF. The CDR3 DNA sequence: TGTGCCAGCAGTGATTTGGGAACTAATGAAAAACTGTTTTTT.

The J gene is TRBJ2-5, the V gene TRBV27; 10 nucleotides agree with TRBD1. Germline V lookup: CDR1 MNHEY, CDR2 SMNVEV (reference sequence). The CDR3 is made up of 16 amino acids. With 6 bases clipped from V and 4 bases from J, the junction kept 11 bases outside the gene matches. Here the CDR3 reads CASRTGGASPRETQYF. The CDR3 coding sequence is TGTGCCAGCAGGACAGGGGGCGCTTCCCCCAGAGAGACCCAGTACTTC.

V is TRBV7-8 and J is TRBJ2-7; 10 nucleotides align to TRBD1. Unmatched junction bases numbered 7, after V lost 5 bases and J lost 3 bases. In germline, CDR1 is SGHVS, CDR2 FQNEAQ. This CDR3 region has 15 residues. CDR3 loop: CASSPGQGGDYEQYF. CDR3 bases: TGTGCCAGCAGCCCCGGACAGGGGGGCGACTACGAGCAGTACTTC.

This clone was observed once. The chain carries TRBV6-4 and TRBJ2-7; weak D call: TRBD2 (6 bases). The CDR3 loop spans 16 amino acids. Germline V gene lookup returns CDR1 MRHNA and CDR2 SNTAGT. The V end was cut by 7 bases, the J end by 9 bases, with 28 bases between. The chain's CDR3 is CASTPIGLAGPNGQYF. Written as DNA, the CDR3 is TGTGCCAGCACCCCAATCGGGCTCGCGGGACCCAACGGGCAGTACTTC.

The rearrangement links TRBV7-9 to TRBJ1-2, with TRBD1 matching over 7 bases. The CDR3 runs to 13 residues. The trim removed 4 bases at V and 2 bases at J, leaving 1 base unmatched. The germline V gene has CDR1 SEHNR and CDR2 FQNEAQ (reference sequence). CDR3 in DNA: TGTGCCAGCAGCTGGGACAGCAACTATGGCTACACCTTC. It translates to CASSWDSNYGYTF.

As DNA, the CDR3 is TGCGCCAGCAGCTCAGTGAGCCGACCCGTCAACACCGGGGAGCTGTTTTTT. Amino acid sequence: CASSSVSRPVNTGELFF. The genes are TRBV5-1 and TRBJ2-2; D unresolved. V lost 3 bases to trimming and J lost 2 bases, with 17 bases between them. There are 17 residues in the CDR3. Germline CDR1 SGHRS, CDR2 YFSETQ.